These 9 T cell receptor beta chains were sequenced from one sample in a study of T cell changes during pregnancy in multiple sclerosis. The method was immunoSEQ multiplex PCR; TCRdb's version includes in-frame clones alone and lacks a portion of them. Among around 52,000 clones listed, just over 90% were seen once. The sample was CD4+ T cells from peripheral blood mononuclear cells, taken in the second trimester of pregnancy. The receptors derive from a female donor with multiple sclerosis, enrolled in a pregnancy study.

The count of this clone is one. The rearrangement joins TRBV28 to TRBJ2-7; 9 bases fit TRBD1. Germline V gene lookup returns CDR1 MDHEN and CDR2 SYDVKM. This CDR3 spans 15 amino acids. With V trimmed by 5 bases and J by 5 bases, 10 bases remained unmatched. This CDR3 is CASSTPGQGSNEQYF. CDR3 DNA: TGTGCCAGCAGTACTCCGGGACAGGGATCAAACGAGCAGTACTTC.

The chain uses TRBV2 and TRBJ1-2, with D perhaps matching TRBD1 (5 bases). CDR3 length equals 13 residues. CDR1 SNHLY and CDR2 FYNNEI come from the germline V gene. V was shortened by 4 bases and J by 4 bases, with 10 bases between the two germline ends. The CDR3 spells CASSGTTFYGYTF. The CDR3 DNA reads TGTGCCAGCAGTGGGACAACCTTCTATGGCTACACCTTC.

CDR3 DNA sequence: TGTGCCTGGACCCCCGGTAGGGGTGGAATGGAAAAACTGTTTTTT. It specifies CAWTPGRGGMEKLFF. This chain links TRBV30 with TRBJ1-4, with D possibly matching TRBD1 (5 bases). The V gene's germline CDR1 is GTSNPN and CDR2 SVGIG (reference sequence). CDR3 size: 15 residues. Trimming cost V 4 bases and J 8 bases, with 20 bases left between them.

As for this clone: A read error may produce the germline difference seen at one junction end. This chain connects TRBV19 to TRBJ1-6, with 9 bases lining up with TRBD1. The germline CDR1 and CDR2 sequences are LNHDA and SQIVND (reference sequence). This CDR3 is built from 16 residues. The CDR3 sequence is CASTISTGTGRSPLHF. The DNA for the CDR3 is TGTGCCAGTACTATATCGACAGGGACAGGGAGATCACCCCTCCACTTT. Variable domain in full (rest from reference TRBV19 and TRBJ1-6): DGGITQSPKYLFRKEGQNVTLSCEQNLNHDAMYWYRQDPGQGLRLIYYSQIVNDFQKGDIAEGYSVSREKKESFPLTVTSAQKNPTAFYLCASTISTGTGRSPLHFGNGTRLTVT.

The genes are TRBV10-3 and TRBJ1-2; tentative D call: TRBD1 (6 bases). The CDR3 is 14 amino acids. V shed 8 bases and J shed 1 base, with 14 bases lying between them. The germline gives CDR1 ENHRY, CDR2 SYGVKD. CDR3 region: CAISARQDNYGYTF. CDR3 DNA: TGTGCCATCTCCGCTCGACAGGATAACTATGGCTACACCTTC.

V is TRBV7-9 and J is TRBJ2-1, with D tentatively TRBD1 (5 bases). This CDR3 contains 16 residues. Germline CDR1 and CDR2: SEHNR and FQNEAQ (reference sequence). Trimming pared 7 bases from V and 0 bases from J, leaving 16 bases between. In nucleotides, the CDR3 is TGTGCCAGCATCTCCACTGGGGCAAACTCCTACAATGAGCAGTTCTTC. Translation gives CASISTGANSYNEQFF.

The chain couples TRBV5-4 to TRBJ1-1; 7 positions agree with TRBD1. Germline CDR1 SGHNT, CDR2 YYREEE (reference sequence). V shed 2 bases, J shed 1 base, and the junction held 2 bases outside the gene matches. The CDR3 has 14 residues. CDR3 DNA sequence: TGTGCCAGCAGCTTAAGACAGGGGAACACTGAAGCTTTCTTT. Amino acid sequence: CASSLRQGNTEAFF.

The rearrangement uses TRBV4-1 and TRBJ1-1, with a tentative D call TRBD1 (6 bases). V was trimmed by 6 bases and J by 4 bases, leaving 12 bases between them. The CDR3 has 13 residues. Germline CDR1 MGHRA, CDR2 YSYEKL. DNA of the CDR3: TGCGCCAGCAGTTCAGGGGTGGGCACTGAAGCTTTCTTT. It encodes CASSSGVGTEAFF.

The chain couples TRBV25-1 to TRBJ1-2; D gene unclear. Trimming took 2 bases from V and 4 from J, leaving 5 bases between them. The CDR3 covers 12 residues. Looked up from germline, CDR1 is MGHDK and CDR2 is SYGVNS. DNA for the CDR3: TGTGCCAGCAGTGAAGGCTCCTATGGCTACACCTTC. Protein: CASSEGSYGYTF.